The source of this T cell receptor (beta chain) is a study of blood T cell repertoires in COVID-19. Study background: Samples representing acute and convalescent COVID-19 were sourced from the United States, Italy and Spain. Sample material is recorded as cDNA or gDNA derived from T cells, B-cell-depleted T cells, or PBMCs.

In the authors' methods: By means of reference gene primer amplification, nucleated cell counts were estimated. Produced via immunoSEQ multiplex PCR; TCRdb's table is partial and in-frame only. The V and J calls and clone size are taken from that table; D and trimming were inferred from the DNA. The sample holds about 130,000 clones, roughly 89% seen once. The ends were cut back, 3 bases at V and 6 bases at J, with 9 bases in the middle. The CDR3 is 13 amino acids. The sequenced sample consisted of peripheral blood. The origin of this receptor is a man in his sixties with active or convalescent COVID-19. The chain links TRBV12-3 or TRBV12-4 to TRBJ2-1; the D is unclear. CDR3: CASSFVVFNEQFF. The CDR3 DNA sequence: TGTGCCAGCAGTTTCGTAGTGTTCAATGAGCAGTTCTTC.